The 20 T cell receptor beta chains reported below all come from one sample, sequenced in a study of CD8+ T cells in alopecia areata. Treatment indicated: oral pan-JAK inhibitor, 5-10 mg twice daily. RNA, once extracted, was reverse transcribed into cDNA for use as the sequencing template. The protocol was immunoSEQ multiplex PCR, while the TCRdb copy is restricted to in-frame clones and leaves out a portion. This table has approximately 180,000 clones, roughly 50% appearing once. The starting material was CD4+ T cells sorted from blood, obtained at week 56, from a patient treated with tofacitinib. These TCRs come from a human donor with alopecia areata.

As for this clone: Other DNA sequences of this sample code for an identical CDR3. The V and J genes are TRBV25-1 and TRBJ2-2; no definite D call. Germline loops: CDR1 MGHDK, CDR2 SYGVNS. V lost 2 bases and J lost 1, with 2 bases in between. The CDR3 is 13 amino acids. The CDR3 here is CASSEQNTGELFF. The CDR3 nucleotides read TGTGCCAGCAGTGAACAGAACACCGGGGAGCTGTTTTTT. Based on the CDR3 plus reference TRBV25-1 and TRBJ2-2, the full variable domain is EADIYQTPRYLVIGTGKKITLECSQTMGHDKMYWYQQDPGMELHLIHYSYGVNSTEKGDLSSESTVSRIRTEHFPLTLESARPSHTSQYLCASSEQNTGELFFGEGSRLTVL.

The V and J genes are TRBV6-5 and TRBJ1-2, with TRBD1 matching 7 bases. The CDR3 runs 13 residues. Per the germline V gene, CDR1 is MNHEY and CDR2 is SVGAGI. J was trimmed by 7 bases and V by 5 bases; bases with no gene match: 7. CDR3 residues: CASSVDRVIGYTF. The CDR3 coding sequence is TGTGCCAGCAGTGTCGACAGGGTGATTGGCTACACCTTC.

Only one count was recorded for this clone. The chain recombines TRBV6-1 with TRBJ2-6; D unclear. The CDR3 runs 15 residues. Germline V gives CDR1 MNHNS, CDR2 SASEGT. V was trimmed by 6 bases and J by 0 bases, leaving 9 bases between them. The CDR3 spells CASRGRYSGANVLTF. The CDR3, as DNA: TGTGCCAGCAGGGGCAGATACTCTGGGGCCAACGTCCTGACTTTC.

The CDR3 sequence: CASSPQGAGGYTF. In DNA form, the CDR3 reads TGCGCCAGCAGCCCCCAGGGGGCTGGTGGCTACACCTTC. The rearrangement joins TRBV4-1 to TRBJ1-2; 8 bases map to TRBD1. Germline-derived CDR1 and CDR2 are MGHRA and YSYEKL. The CDR3 has 13 amino acids. V lost 4 bases, J lost 7 bases, and 5 bases stayed unmatched.

This clone was observed once. The gene calls are TRBV4-2 and TRBJ2-5; 8 bases agree with TRBD2. Trimming at V came to 0 bases and at J to 2 bases, leaving 5 bases not matched to a gene. Germline assignment: CDR1 LGHNA and CDR2 YNFKEQ. This CDR3 has 16 residues. The CDR3 DNA is TGTGCCAGCAGCCAAGATTTCGCGGGAGGTCAAGAGACCCAGTACTTC. It is translated as CASSQDFAGGQETQYF.

This chain connects TRBV5-4 to TRBJ2-7; D not resolved. This CDR3 has 12 amino acids. The germline V gene has CDR1 SGHNT and CDR2 YYREEE (reference sequence). V was cut by 1 base and J by 6 bases, with 8 bases left in between. CDR3 bases: TGTGCCAGCAGCTTGTTGCCAGGCGAGCAGTACTTC. Its translation is CASSLLPGEQYF.

The rearrangement uses TRBV5-1 and TRBJ1-5; TRBD1 aligns across 8 bases. V trimming: 2 bases; J trimming: 5 bases; junction bases outside the gene matches: 3. The CDR3 loop spans 14 amino acids. The germline gives CDR1 SGHRS, CDR2 YFSETQ. CDR3 in amino acids: CASSFGQGDQPQHF. The CDR3 bases are TGCGCCAGCAGCTTCGGACAGGGCGATCAGCCCCAGCATTTT. Drawing the rest from reference TRBV5-1 and TRBJ1-5, the complete variable domain is KAGVTQTPRYLIKTRGQQVTLSCSPISGHRSVSWYQQTPGQGLQFLFEYFSETQRNKGNFPGRFSGRQFSNSRSEMNVSTLELGDSALYLCASSFGQGDQPQHFGDGTRLSIL.

The table lists this clone with a few counts. The CDR3 nucleotides are TGTGCCAGCAGCTCCCCTATGGCCACTGAAGCTTTCTTT. Amino acids: CASSSPMATEAFF. The genes are TRBV7-2 and TRBJ1-1; no firm D call. V was trimmed by 4 bases and J by 4 bases, leaving 10 bases between them. Germline CDR1 SGHTA, CDR2 FQGNSA. The CDR3 is 13 residues long.

This clone was counted a few times. CDR3 amino acids: CASSLAKSPLHF. For the CDR3, the DNA is TGTGCCAGCAGCTTAGCGAAATCACCCCTCCACTTT. The V gene is TRBV7-2, the J gene TRBJ1-6; D is ambiguous. CDR1 and CDR2 (germline): SGHTA, FQGNSA. The V end was cut by 0 bases, the J end by 10 bases, with 4 bases between. The CDR3 length is 12 residues. Full variable domain (remainder filled in from reference TRBV7-2 and TRBJ1-6): GAGVSQSPSNKVTEKGKDVELRCDPISGHTALYWYRQSLGQGLEFLIYFQGNSAPDKSGLPSDRFSAERTGGSVSTLTIQRTQQEDSAVYLCASSLAKSPLHFGNGTRLTVT.

CDR3 region: CASSSGQGAGVQPQHF. The DNA of the CDR3 is TGTGCCAGCAGCTCAGGACAGGGGGCGGGGGTTCAGCCCCAGCATTTT. The chain recombines TRBV7-6 with TRBJ1-5, with TRBD1 matching 11 bases. This CDR3 is 16 amino acids long. CDR1 is SGHVS, CDR2 FNYEAQ, per germline. Losses at the gene ends were 4 bases for V and 6 bases for J; bases not matched to a gene: 8.

This clone has at least ten counts. The CDR3 protein is CASSLGGHGDYGYTF. The CDR3 nucleotides are TGTGCCAGCAGCCTGGGGGGACACGGGGACTATGGCTACACCTTC. V is TRBV7-9 and J is TRBJ1-2; the D gene is possibly TRBD1 (6 bases). The V gene lost 5 bases and the J gene lost 3 bases, with 16 bases spanning the gap. This CDR3 region has 15 residues. Germline assignment: CDR1 SEHNR and CDR2 FQNEAQ (reference sequence).

The chain is built from TRBV29-1 and TRBJ1-1, with 8 bases fitting TRBD1. V shed 4 bases, J shed 0 bases, and the junction held 7 bases outside the gene matches. Germline-derived CDR1 and CDR2 are SQVTM and ANQGSEA. This CDR3 is 15 amino acids long. The CDR3 sequence: CSVAWGDRLNTEAFF. In DNA form, the CDR3 reads TGCAGCGTTGCATGGGGGGACAGGTTGAACACTGAAGCTTTCTTT. The full variable domain, in which reference TRBV29-1 and TRBJ1-1 provide the parts outside the CDR3, is SAVISQKPSRDICQRGTSLTIQCQVDSQVTMMFWYRQQPGQSLTLIATANQGSEATYESGFVIDKFPISRPNLTFSTLTVSNMSPEDSSIYLCSVAWGDRLNTEAFFGQGTRLTVV.

CDR3 nucleotide sequence: TGCAGCGTTGAAGCGCCCGGGACAGGGGAAACCGGGGAGCTGTTTTTT. It codes for CSVEAPGTGETGELFF. V gene TRBV29-1 combines with J gene TRBJ2-2, with TRBD1 matching over 10 bases. V lost 1 base, J lost 5 bases, and 7 bases stayed unmatched. The CDR3 sequence is 16 residues long. Germline assignment: CDR1 SQVTM and CDR2 ANQGSEA.

The chain links TRBV30 to TRBJ1-1; possibly TRBD1 for D (5 bases). CDR3 length: 14 amino acids. V lost 0 bases and J lost 5, with 13 bases in between. The germline CDR1 and CDR2 sequences are GTSNPN and SVGIG (reference sequence). The DNA of the CDR3 is TGTGCCTGGAGTGTACCTCCAGGGTTTACTGAAGCTTTCTTT. It specifies CAWSVPPGFTEAFF. Complete variable domain (other parts from reference TRBV30 and TRBJ1-1): SQTIHQWPATLVQPVGSPLSLECTVEGTSNPNLYWYRQAAGRGLQLLFYSVGIGQISSEVPQNLSASRPQDRQFILSSKKLLLSDSGFYLCAWSVPPGFTEAFFGQGTRLTVV.

The J gene is TRBJ2-6, the V gene TRBV30; D is uncertain. V lost 2 bases and J lost 2, with 10 bases in between. Germline CDR1 GTSNPN, CDR2 SVGIG (reference sequence). The CDR3 spans 15 residues. The CDR3 sequence: CAWSPLQAGANVLTF. DNA of the CDR3: TGTGCCTGGAGTCCACTTCAAGCTGGGGCCAACGTCCTGACTTTC.

This clone was picked up a small number of times. The gene calls are TRBV7-2 and TRBJ2-3; D remains unclear. Germline V gene data show CDR1 as SGHTA and CDR2 as FQGNSA. Trimming took off 2 bases at V and 2 bases at J, with 8 bases between the two ends. The CDR3 loop spans 14 amino acids. CDR3: CASSLIVSTDTQYF. CDR3 coding DNA: TGTGCCAGCAGCTTAATCGTGTCCACAGATACGCAGTATTTT.

V usage is TRBV5-1 and J usage is TRBJ2-5, with 8 positions matching TRBD1. Germline trimming cut 4 bases from V and 5 bases from J; bases unmatched to any gene: 4. The germline CDR1 and CDR2 sequences are SGHRS and YFSETQ. This CDR3 spans 13 amino acids. CDR3 nucleotide sequence: TGCGCCAGCAGCAGGACAGGGACCGAGACCCAGTACTTC. Translated, it gives CASSRTGTETQYF.

In DNA, the CDR3 is TGTGCCAGCAGTCTCGGCTACGAGCAGTACTTC. Its translation is CASSLGYEQYF. The rearrangement uses TRBV2 and TRBJ2-7; D ambiguous. Germline lookup yields CDR1 SNHLY and CDR2 FYNNEI. This CDR3 region has 11 residues. The V end was cut by 5 bases, the J end by 3 bases, with 5 bases between.

This chain joins TRBV7-6 and TRBJ2-2, with 8 bases that match TRBD2. CDR3 length equals 15 residues. Germline CDR1 and CDR2: SGHVS and FNYEAQ. J gave up 0 bases and V 4 bases, and 1 base lay outside the gene matches. CDR3 nucleotide sequence: TGTGCCAGCAGCTCGGGACTAGCGAACACCGGGGAGCTGTTTTTT. Protein product: CASSSGLANTGELFF.

This chain uses TRBV29-1 with TRBJ2-1, with 10 bases fitting TRBD1. The CDR3 length is 15 residues. Germline V gives CDR1 SQVTM, CDR2 ANQGSEA. V lost 5 bases, J lost 6 bases, and 10 bases stayed unmatched. The CDR3 DNA reads TGCAGCGTTTCCGGGACAGGGGCCAGGGGCAATGAGCAGTTCTTC. Amino acid sequence: CSVSGTGARGNEQFF.